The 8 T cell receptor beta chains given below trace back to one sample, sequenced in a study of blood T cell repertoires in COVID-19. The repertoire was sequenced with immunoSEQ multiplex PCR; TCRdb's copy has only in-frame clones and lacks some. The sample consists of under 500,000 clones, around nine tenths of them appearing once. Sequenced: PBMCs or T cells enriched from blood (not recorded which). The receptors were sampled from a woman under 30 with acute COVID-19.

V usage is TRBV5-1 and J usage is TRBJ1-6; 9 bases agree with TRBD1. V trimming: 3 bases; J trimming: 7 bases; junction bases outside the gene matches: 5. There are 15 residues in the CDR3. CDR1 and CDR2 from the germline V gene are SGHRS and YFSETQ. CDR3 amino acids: CASSSYTGGNSPLHF. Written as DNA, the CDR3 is TGCGCCAGCAGCTCGTATACAGGGGGCAATTCACCCCTCCACTTT.

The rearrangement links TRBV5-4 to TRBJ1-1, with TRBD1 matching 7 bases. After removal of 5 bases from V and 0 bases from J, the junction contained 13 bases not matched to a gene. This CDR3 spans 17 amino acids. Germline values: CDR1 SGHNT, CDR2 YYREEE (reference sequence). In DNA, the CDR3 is TGTGCCAGCAGACCTAGCACCACAGGGGCTATGAACACTGAAGCTTTCTTT. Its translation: CASRPSTTGAMNTEAFF.

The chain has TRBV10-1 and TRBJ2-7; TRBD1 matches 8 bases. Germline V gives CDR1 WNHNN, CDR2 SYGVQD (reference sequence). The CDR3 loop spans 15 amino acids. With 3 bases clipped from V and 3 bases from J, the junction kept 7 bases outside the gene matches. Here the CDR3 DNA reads TGCGCCAGCAGTGATCCCTCGACAGGGGACTACGAGCAGTACTTC. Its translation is CASSDPSTGDYEQYF.

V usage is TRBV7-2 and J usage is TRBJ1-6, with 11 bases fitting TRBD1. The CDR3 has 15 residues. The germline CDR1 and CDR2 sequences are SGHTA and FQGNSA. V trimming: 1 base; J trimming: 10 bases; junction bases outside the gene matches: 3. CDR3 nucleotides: TGTGCCAGCAGCTTAGAGGGACAGGGGGGATCACCCCTCCACTTT. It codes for CASSLEGQGGSPLHF. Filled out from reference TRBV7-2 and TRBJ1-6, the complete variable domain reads GAGVSQSPSNKVTEKGKDVELRCDPISGHTALYWYRQSLGQGLEFLIYFQGNSAPDKSGLPSDRFSAERTGGSVSTLTIQRTQQEDSAVYLCASSLEGQGGSPLHFGNGTRLTVT.

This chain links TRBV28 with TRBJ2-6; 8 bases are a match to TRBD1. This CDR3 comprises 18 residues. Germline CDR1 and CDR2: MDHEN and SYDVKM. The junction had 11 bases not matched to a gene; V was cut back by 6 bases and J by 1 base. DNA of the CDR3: TGTGCCAGCAGGACATACAGGGGGGTAGTTTCTGGGGCCAACGTCCTGACTTTC. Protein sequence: CASRTYRGVVSGANVLTF.

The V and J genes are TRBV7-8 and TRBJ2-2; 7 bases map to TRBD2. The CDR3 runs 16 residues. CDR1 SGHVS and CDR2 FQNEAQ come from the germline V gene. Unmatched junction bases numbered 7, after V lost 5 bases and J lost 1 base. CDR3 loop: CASSRRWEGNTGELFF. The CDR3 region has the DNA TGTGCCAGCAGCCGACGGTGGGAGGGGAACACCGGGGAGCTGTTTTTT.

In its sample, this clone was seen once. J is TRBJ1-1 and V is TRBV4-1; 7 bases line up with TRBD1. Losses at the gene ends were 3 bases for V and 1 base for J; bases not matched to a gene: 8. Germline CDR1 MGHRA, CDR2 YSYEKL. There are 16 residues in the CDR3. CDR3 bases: TGCGCCAGCAGCCATTGGGACAGACGGAGGAACACTGAAGCTTTCTTT. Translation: CASSHWDRRRNTEAFF.

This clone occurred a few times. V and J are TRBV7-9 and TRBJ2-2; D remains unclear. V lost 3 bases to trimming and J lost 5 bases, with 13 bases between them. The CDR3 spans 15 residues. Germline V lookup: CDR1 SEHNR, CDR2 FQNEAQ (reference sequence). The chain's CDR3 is CASSFSNKPTGELFF. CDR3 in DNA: TGTGCCAGCAGCTTCTCAAACAAACCAACCGGGGAGCTGTTTTTT.